The rows below give T cell receptor beta chains drawn from one sample of a study of tumor-infiltrating lymphocytes in primary liver carcinoma. TCRdb ran MiXCR on the multiplex PCR reads and lists one entry per CDR3 protein. This sample carries about 21,000 distinct CDR3 sequences, around 76% of them seen once, and the ten largest clones take about two fifths. Source material: liver tumor tissue from sampling region 1. Receptors originate from a man aged 35-49 years with primary liver carcinoma and hepatitis B virus infection. The CDR3 runs from the conserved cysteine through the conserved F or W. A D gene is named only where the DNA matches it firmly. Where a row states a size, it is once, few, many or the class of an expanded clone; other rows omit it.

v_call	d_call	j_call	clone_size	cdr3_aa	cdr3_nt
TRBV5-1	.	TRBJ1-4	.	CASSSEGKQRTNEELFF	TGCGCCAGCAGCTCGGAGGGTAAACAGAGGACTAATGAAGAACTGTTTTTT
TRBV6-2/TRBV6-3	.	TRBJ2-1	medium-sized	CASSYGPYSREQFF	TGTGCCAGCAGTTACGGGCCTTATAGCAGGGAGCAGTTCTTC
TRBV11-2	.	TRBJ2-3	.	CASSLINTDTRYF	TGTGCCAGCAGCTTGATTAACACAGATACGCGGTACTTT
TRBV11-2	TRBD1	TRBJ1-2	many	CASSPADRGYGYTF	TGTGCCAGCAGCCCAGCCGACAGGGGCTATGGCTACACCTTC
TRBV7-9	.	TRBJ2-7	.	CASSSRVSYSYEQYF	TGTGCCAGCAGCTCCCGGGTGAGTTACTCCTACGAGCAGTACTTC
TRBV5-1	.	TRBJ1-6	.	CASSLAPGLHSPFHF	TGCGCGAGCAGCTTGGCCCCAGGGCTGCATTCACCCTTCCACTTT
TRBV5-1	.	TRBJ1-2	.	CASSIGGGQRDYIF	TGCGCCAGCAGCATCGGCGGGGGACAACGTGACTACATCTTC
TRBV11-2	.	TRBJ1-1	.	CASSPSRGLANTEAFF	TGTGCCAGTAGCCCATCCAGGGGCTTGGCGAACACTGAAGCTTTCTTT
TRBV6-2/TRBV6-3	.	TRBJ2-2	.	CASSYTVNTRGLFF	TGTGCCAGCAGTTACACAGTTAACACCAGGGGGCTGTTTTTT
TRBV4-2	TRBD1	TRBJ2-2	.	CASIAGGYIGELFF	TGTGCCAGCATCGCAGGGGGTTACATCGGGGAGCTGTTTTTT
TRBV11-2	.	TRBJ2-3	.	CANSLVAGTGGKTDTQFF	TGTGCCAACAGCTTAGTCGCTGGGACTGGGGGCAAAACAGATACGCAGTTTTTT
TRBV5-6	TRBD2	TRBJ2-7	.	CASSLMASGTYEEYF	TGTGCCAGCAGCTTAATGGCTAGCGGGACGTACGAGGAATACTTC
TRBV11-2	TRBD1	TRBJ2-5	.	CANSQTPGRGKETQYF	TGCGCCAATAGCCAAACTCCTGGCAGGGGGAAAGAGACCCAGTACTTC
TRBV4-3	.	TRBJ1-5	.	CANSQDRFGHQSQHF	TGCGCCAACAGCCAAGATCGGTTTGGTCATCAGTCCCAGCATTTT
TRBV19	TRBD1	TRBJ1-5	many	CASSLWGQDSNQPQHF	TGTGCCAGTAGTCTATGGGGACAGGATAGCAATCAGCCCCAGCATTTT
TRBV12-3/TRBV12-4	.	TRBJ2-1	.	CAGSFRGGPSEQFF	TGTGCCGGCAGTTTTCGGGGAGGCCCCAGTGAGCAGTTCTTC
TRBV7-2	.	TRBJ2-5	few	CASSYRGDSIQETQYF	TGTGCCAGCAGCTATCGAGGGGATAGTATCCAAGAGACCCAGTACTTC
TRBV2	.	TRBJ2-7	.	CANGYGIWYEQYF	TGTGCCAACGGCTACGGGATCTGGTACGAGCAGTACTTC
TRBV11-2	.	TRBJ2-5	.	CASCLARLALIKKETQYF	TGTGCCAGCTGCTTAGCGAGGCTAGCCCTGATAAAAAAAGAGACCCAGTACTTC
TRBV6-2/TRBV6-3	.	TRBJ2-7	medium-sized	CASRGTSSSYEQYF	TGTGCCAGCAGAGGGACTTCCAGCTCCTACGAGCAGTACTTC
TRBV5-1	TRBD1	TRBJ2-1	once	CASSHQGDYNGQFF	TGCGCCAGCAGCCATCAGGGGGATTACAATGGGCAGTTCTTC
TRBV12-3/TRBV12-4	.	TRBJ2-3	.	CASSLRLALTDMRYF	TGTGCCAGCAGTTTAAGGCTAGCATTGACAGATATGCGGTATTTT
TRBV6-2/TRBV6-3	.	TRBJ2-7	.	CASSPMVGAFKQYF	TGTGCCAGCAGTCCGATGGTAGGGGCATTCAAGCAGTACTTC
TRBV11-2	TRBD1	TRBJ2-3	.	CARSLVAGTGGKIDTQYF	TGTGCCAGAAGCTTAGTCGCTGGGACAGGGGGCAAAATAGATACACAGTATTTT
TRBV11-2	TRBD1	TRBJ2-5	once	CVGSLIAGGSGETQYF	TGTGTCGGCAGCTTAATAGCAGGGGGCTCGGGGGAGACCCAGTACTTC
TRBV4-1	.	TRBJ2-1	.	CASSQGPSTYNEHFF	TGCGCCAGCAGCCAAGGTCCTAGCACCTACAATGAGCATTTCTTC
TRBV13	TRBD2	TRBJ2-1	.	CASSTRLAGAHDYNEQFF	TGTGCCAGCAGCACTCGCCTAGCGGGAGCCCATGACTACAATGAGCAGTTCTTT
TRBV11-2	TRBD1	TRBJ2-1	few	CASNPGQEQSF	TGTGCCAGTAACCCAGGACAGGAGCAGTCCTTC
TRBV29-1	.	TRBJ2-7	.	CNAMTSRTGTPYEQYF	TGTAACGCCATGACATCTAGGACCGGCACTCCCTACGAGCAGTACTTC
TRBV12-3/TRBV12-4	TRBD1	TRBJ1-2	.	CASSLGTGGGYGYIF	TGTGCCAGCAGCTTGGGGACAGGGGGAGGATATGGCTACATCTTC
TRBV7-9	.	TRBJ1-1	.	CTRSFQGWTEAFF	TGTACCAGGAGCTTTCAGGGTTGGACTGAAGCTTTCTTT
TRBV11-2	TRBD2	TRBJ2-1	many	CASSYTSAHLYNEQSF	TGTGCCAGCAGCTACACTAGCGCCCATTTATACAATGAGCAGTCCTTC
TRBV11-2	.	TRBJ2-2	.	CTSSSRQSNTGELFF	TGTACCAGCAGCTCTAGGCAATCGAACACTGGGGAGCTGTTTTTT
TRBV6-5	TRBD1	TRBJ1-1	.	CASRQRQGWGDTGAFF	TGTGCTAGCAGACAAAGACAGGGATGGGGGGACACTGGAGCATTCTTT
TRBV28	.	TRBJ2-7	.	CASSYLLMSSYEQYF	TGTGCCAGCAGTTATTTGCTGATGAGTTCCTACGAGCAGTACTTC
TRBV29-1	.	TRBJ2-7	.	CSTREVDEQYF	TGCAGTACCAGGGAAGTGGACGAGCAGTACTTC
TRBV11-2	TRBD2	TRBJ2-1	.	CASSLELLAGANDQFF	TGTGCCAGCAGCTTAGAGCTCCTAGCGGGAGCGAATGATCAGTTCTTC
TRBV11-2	.	TRBJ2-1	.	CVSCLYRLVSEQFF	TGTGTTAGCTGCTTATACCGGCTAGTTAGTGAGCAGTTCTTC
TRBV5-6	TRBD2	TRBJ2-1	medium-sized	CASSFPNLAGNEQFF	TGTGCCAGCAGCTTCCCCAACCTAGCGGGCAATGAGCAGTTCTTC
TRBV28	TRBD2	TRBJ2-7	.	CASSLLSGVAGETYEQYF	TGTGCCAGCAGTTTACTCTCGGGAGTAGCGGGAGAAACCTATGAGCAGTACTTC
TRBV6-5	TRBD2	TRBJ2-7	.	CGSHSSGRESYEQYF	TGTGGCAGCCATTCTAGCGGGAGGGAATCCTATGAGCAGTACTTC
TRBV12-3/TRBV12-4	.	TRBJ1-5	.	CAGSFGQGSNQTQHF	TGTGCCGGCAGTTTTGGGCAAGGAAGCAACCAGACTCAGCATTTT
TRBV5-4	.	TRBJ2-7	.	CASSSDRGSLYEQYF	TGTGCCAGCAGCTCGGATCGGGGGAGTCTCTACGAGCAGTACTTC
TRBV5-1	.	TRBJ1-4	once	CASGFGQSANEKLFF	TGCGCCAGCGGTTTCGGCCAATCGGCTAATGAAAAACTGTTTTTT